The 2 T cell receptor beta chains below all came from one sample that was sequenced in a study of blood T cell dynamics during melanoma immunotherapy. As for time point: week 3, after first cycle of checkpoint inhibitor. Libraries were prepared by immunoSEQ multiplex PCR; TCRdb keeps only in-frame clonotypes and omits some of them. The sample includes approximately 11,000 clones, 89% of them seen just once. The material was blood, obtained from a patient treated with checkpoint blockade. The receptors come from a human donor with melanoma.

The J gene is TRBJ2-5, the V gene TRBV2, with D perhaps matching TRBD2 (5 bases). The DNA end is a closer match to TRBJ2-7, so the J assignment may be wrong. Germline-derived CDR1 and CDR2 are SNHLY and FYNNEI. The CDR3 is 13 residues long. In DNA form, the CDR3 reads TGTGCCAGCAGACTAGGCCCTTCGGGCGAGCAGTACTTC. Amino acid sequence: CASRLGPSGEQYF.

The gene calls are TRBV7-2 and TRBJ2-5, with 11 bases identical to TRBD2. This CDR3 is 16 amino acids long. The germline V gene encodes CDR1 SGHTA and CDR2 FQGNSA. After removal of 1 base from V and 1 base from J, the junction contained 2 bases not matched to a gene. The CDR3 sequence: CASSLVAGGSQETQYF. The DNA for the CDR3 is TGTGCCAGCAGCTTAGTAGCGGGAGGGAGCCAAGAGACCCAGTACTTC. The full variable domain, its missing parts supplied by reference TRBV7-2 and TRBJ2-5, is GAGVSQSPSNKVTEKGKDVELRCDPISGHTALYWYRQSLGQGLEFLIYFQGNSAPDKSGLPSDRFSAERTGGSVSTLTIQRTQQEDSAVYLCASSLVAGGSQETQYFGPGTRLLVL.